This T cell receptor (beta chain) was recorded in a study of human CD8 memory T cell subsets. The CDR3 is 16 residues long. CDR1 is MRHNA, CDR2 SNTAGT, per germline. Designated as TPEX, the CCR7+ PD-1+ TIGIT+ early memory CD8+ T cells showed dysfunctional, exhausted-like traits. Investigators built TCR beta libraries using UMI-labeled 5' RACE. TCRdb re-called the 5' RACE reads and catalogs CDR3 proteins one per entry, DNA excluded. This sample's table has about 6,500 distinct CDR3 sequences. The chain couples TRBV6-4 to TRBJ2-2; TCRdb picks TRBD1, but there is no DNA to check that call. The TCR was taken from a human donor in good health. The sample consisted of CD8+ T cells from PBMCs. The CDR3 loop reads CASSDRTGGSTGELFF.